Sequencing of this TCR beta chain was carried out in a study of blood T cell repertoires in COVID-19. On the study more broadly: Sites in the United States, Italy and Spain provided acute and convalescent COVID-19 samples. Sources were T cells, B-cell-depleted T cells, or PBMCs; the material itself was cDNA or gDNA.

Each participant's cohort was designated according to participant-reported clinical history. Authors' analysis steps: Reference gene primer amplification in the assay estimated nucleated cell counts. The table came from immunoSEQ multiplex PCR; TCRdb's copy has only in-frame clones and leaves some out. V, J and clone size reflect that table, while D and trimming were determined from the DNA. Here the sample spans about 320,000 clones, 75% to 90% being singletons. Trimming removed 9 bases from V and 0 bases from J, with 13 bases in between. This CDR3 region has 14 residues. Germline loops: CDR1 MNHEY, CDR2 SVGAGI.

Sequencing was carried out using PBMCs or T cells enriched from blood (not recorded which). The sequence was collected from a man aged 25-40 years who had recovered from COVID-19. This sequence joins TRBV6-5 and TRBJ2-3; possible D gene TRBD2, 5 bases. The CDR3 DNA follows: TGTGCCAGTCCGGGGTTCTCTAGCACAGATACGCAGTATTTT. Its protein product is CASPGFSSTDTQYF.